Following are 14 T cell receptor beta chains from one sample sequenced in a study of cytomegalovirus exposure and HLA in healthy donors (dated by TCRdb to the late 2010s). Library prep was done by the immunoSEQ multiplex PCR assay. The multiplex PCR relied on a mix of 60 forward primers for TCR Vbeta segments and 13 reverse primers for TCR Jbeta segments. TCRdb took this table from immuneACCESS and kept in-frame rearrangements with V and J called. Such tables lack part of the clones; where checked against another copy, unresolved V genes explain under half of the gap, and the rest is unexplained. The sample table shows around 54,000 clones, and approximately 82% are seen once. Approximately 2.8% of the sample is held by the ten biggest clonotypes. Sequences were obtained from PBMCs. The receptors stem from a woman under 30 in good health and CMV-seronegative.

This chain joins TRBV28 and TRBJ2-1; 8 nucleotides agree with TRBD2. This CDR3 is 17 amino acids long. V dropped 7 bases and J dropped 6; count of bases not matched to a gene: 17. CDR1 MDHEN and CDR2 SYDVKM come from the germline V gene. CDR3 in amino acids: CASTLPSSGTRSNEQFF. CDR3 coding DNA: TGTGCCAGCACCCTCCCTAGCTCCGGGACTAGGAGCAATGAGCAGTTCTTC.

The chain has TRBV27 and TRBJ1-5, with TRBD1 matching 9 bases. Germline V gene data show CDR1 as MNHEY and CDR2 as SMNVEV (reference sequence). The length of the CDR3 is 15 residues. The junction had 4 bases not matched to a gene; V was cut back by 5 bases and J by 2 bases. Written as DNA, the CDR3 is TGTGCCAGCAGTATGGGACAGGGTGGCAATCAGCCCCAGCATTTT. It yields the protein CASSMGQGGNQPQHF.

This chain links TRBV18 with TRBJ1-1; 10 positions agree with TRBD1. Germline-derived CDR1 and CDR2 are KGHSH and LQKENI. V lost 4 bases and J lost 4; bases outside the gene matches: 6. This CDR3 spans 15 amino acids. The CDR3 region has the DNA TGTGCCAGCTCACGTGAAGGACAGGGGGTCACTGAAGCTTTCTTT. This sequence encodes CASSREGQGVTEAFF.

About this clone: The junction differs from germline at one of its ends, possibly a read error. The chain is built from TRBV7-9 and TRBJ1-1, with 8 bases matching TRBD1. This CDR3 spans 15 amino acids. Germline CDR1 is SEHNR and CDR2 is FQNEAQ (reference sequence). Here the CDR3 DNA reads TGTTCCAGCGAGAAGGAAGGACAGGGCGGGACTGAAGCTTTCTTT. This encodes CSSEKEGQGGTEAFF.

The CDR3, as DNA: TGTGCCAGCAGTTTAAAGGGGGCGAGGTACGAGCAGTACTTC. Encoded protein: CASSLKGARYEQYF. The genes are TRBV27 and TRBJ2-7; 7 positions match TRBD1. Germline values: CDR1 MNHEY, CDR2 SMNVEV (reference sequence). V dropped 2 bases and J dropped 4; count of bases not matched to a gene: 5. The CDR3 extends over 14 amino acids.

The chain has TRBV4-2 and TRBJ2-2, with TRBD2 identical over 9 bases. Trimming took 5 bases from V and 4 from J; bases not matched to a gene: 8. Germline V gene lookup returns CDR1 LGHNA and CDR2 YNFKEQ. CDR3 length equals 16 residues. The CDR3 nucleotides are TGTGCCAGCAGCGGGTTTGGCGGGAGGGCCACCGGGGAGCTGTTTTTT. This sequence encodes CASSGFGGRATGELFF.

The gene calls are TRBV6-1 and TRBJ2-7; 9 bases are shared with TRBD1. The germline V gene has CDR1 MNHNS and CDR2 SASEGT. The trim removed 0 bases at V and 6 bases at J, leaving 9 bases unmatched. CDR3 length: 16 amino acids. The CDR3: CASSEARGQGLVEQYF. CDR3 coding DNA: TGTGCCAGCAGTGAAGCAAGGGGACAGGGATTGGTCGAGCAGTACTTC.

This clone showed up just once. The chain uses TRBV6-5 and TRBJ2-5; 7 bases align to TRBD2. Germline assignment: CDR1 MNHEY and CDR2 SVGAGI. Trimming at V came to 2 bases and at J to 4 bases, leaving 10 bases not matched to a gene. This CDR3 spans 16 amino acids. In DNA, the CDR3 is TGTGCCAGCAGTTACACCGATTGGGGGGGTGGAGAGACCCAGTACTTC. Translated, it gives CASSYTDWGGGETQYF.

The gene calls are TRBV6-5 and TRBJ2-1, with 10 bases fitting TRBD2. Trimming took 7 bases from V and 8 from J; bases not matched to a gene: 8. The CDR3 sequence is 14 residues long. Looked up from germline, CDR1 is MNHEY and CDR2 is SVGAGI. The CDR3 DNA reads TGTGCCAGCACCCCTAGCGGGAGACTGTATGAGCAGTTCTTC. Translating gives CASTPSGRLYEQFF.

The genes are TRBV7-9 and TRBJ2-2; D gene uncertain. The V gene's germline CDR1 is SEHNR and CDR2 FQNEAQ (reference sequence). The germline V and J ends were trimmed by 2 bases and 5 bases, with 12 bases remaining between them. The CDR3 extends over 15 amino acids. The DNA for the CDR3 is TGTGCCAGCAGCTTATGGCCCGACTCGACCGGGGAGCTGTTTTTT. Residues: CASSLWPDSTGELFF.

The chain recombines TRBV21-1 with TRBJ2-1; the table names TRBD2, a call not compared with the DNA. TRBV21-1 is marked as a pseudogene. This CDR3 has 16 amino acids. In DNA, the CDR3 is TGTGCCAGCAGCACCGCCCGACTAAGCTCCTACAATGAGCAGTTCTTC. Translated, it gives CASSTARLSSYNEQFF.

The J gene is TRBJ2-3, the V gene TRBV7-8; TRBD1 agrees at 11 bases. This CDR3 region has 16 residues. J gave up 4 bases and V 1 base, and 4 bases lay outside the gene matches. CDR1 and CDR2 from the germline V gene are SGHVS and FQNEAQ. CDR3 DNA sequence: TGTGCCAGCAGCTTAGTGGGACAGGGGGTGGCAGATACGCAGTATTTT. Translated: CASSLVGQGVADTQYF.

This chain connects TRBV30 to TRBJ1-3; tentative D call: TRBD1 (5 bases). There are 14 residues in the CDR3. V dropped 3 bases and J dropped 2 bases, with 11 bases sitting between them. Germline assignment: CDR1 GTSNPN and CDR2 SVGIG (reference sequence). CDR3 nucleotide sequence: TGTGCCTGGAGGCCCAGGGAGGCTGGAAACACCATATATTTT. Translating it yields CAWRPREAGNTIYF.

This clone was counted once. CDR3 protein: CAPPSSYNEQFF. CDR3 DNA sequence: TGTGCCCCCCCCAGCTCCTACAATGAGCAGTTCTTC. The rearrangement links TRBV21-1 to TRBJ2-1; the D call of TRBD1 is as the table states it, not checked on the DNA. TRBV21-1 is designated a pseudogene. This CDR3 comprises 12 residues.